This TCR beta chain was recorded in a study of vaccination and CD4 T cells after COVID-19. Documented treatment: approximately 9-day PBMC culture with coronavirus spike peptide pools or control peptides (ViraFEST assay). The unexposed donor's CD4+ T cells were collected before the COVID-19 pandemic (2011-2018). In this sample, this clonotype turned up a few times. Its antigen is as yet unknown. The Oncomine TCR Beta short-read assay was what sequenced the DNA obtained from cultured CD4+ T cells. TCRdb passed the PCR reads through MiXCR, listing each CDR3 protein once. The sample yields about 6,600 distinct CDR3 sequences, around half seen once. The CDR3 runs 13 residues. The J segment lost 5 bases and the V segment lost 3 bases, leaving 3 bases of the junction unmatched. The germline gives CDR1 SEHNR, CDR2 FQNEAQ (reference sequence).

The chain uses TRBV7-9 and TRBJ2-5; 7 bases are shared with TRBD2. Sequenced sample: CD4+ T cells from blood, cultured in vitro. The receptor was isolated from a human donor in good health. This chain's CDR3 is CASSFAGVETQYF. CDR3 coding DNA: TGTGCCAGCAGCTTTGCGGGAGTGGAGACCCAGTACTTC. The whole variable domain, filled in from reference TRBV7-9 and TRBJ2-5, reads DTGVSQNPRHKITKRGQNVTFRCDPISEHNRLYWYRQTLGQGPEFLTYFQNEAQLEKSRLLSDRFSAERPKGSFSTLEIQRTEQGDSAMYLCASSFAGVETQYFGPGTRLLVL.